This T cell receptor beta chain derives from a study of blood T cells in healthy people across ages. Trimming removed 5 bases from V and 5 bases from J, with 15 bases in between. The length of the CDR3 is 14 residues. Germline V gives CDR1 MNHEY, CDR2 SMNVEV (reference sequence). A second PCR, run for roughly 7 to 11 cycles, used a sample-barcoded 5' primer plus a J-beta primer mix. TCRdb recomputed calls from the 5' RACE reads with MiXCR, one row per CDR3 protein. Among roughly 1 million distinct CDR3 sequences listed, about 23% were seen once. These data also formed part of another study, on T cells of mothers and their children.

The sequence came from a girl aged 2 to 10 in good health. The chain is built from TRBV27 and TRBJ1-2; possible D gene TRBD1, 5 bases. Sequencing was performed on blood. For the CDR3, the DNA is TGTGCCAGCAGTCTGGAGGGGCGGCGGTATGGCTACACCTTC. It specifies CASSLEGRRYGYTF.